The rows below give T cell receptor beta chains drawn from one sample of a study of cytomegalovirus exposure and HLA in healthy donors. Data came from immunoSEQ multiplex PCR; TCRdb stores just in-frame clones and leaves some out. The repertoire holds about 94,000 clones, with about 62% as singletons. The specimen was PBMCs. Source of these receptors: a man aged 25-40 years in good health and CMV-seronegative. Both conserved end residues are part of each CDR3. The order of the fields is clone size, J gene, D gene, V gene, CDR3 DNA, CDR3 protein. The D gene is left open where the match is weak. A row's size may be missing; if present it is once, few, many or a size class.

>once|TRBJ2-7|TRBD1|TRBV2
TGTGCCATTAGACAGGGGGCCTACGAGCAGTACTTC
CAIRQGAYEQYF
>NA|TRBJ2-1|TRBD2|TRBV7-2
TGTGCCAGCAGCTTTAGGGCTAGCGGGAGCCACAATGAGCAGTTCTTC
CASSFRASGSHNEQFF
>NA|TRBJ2-1|TRBD2|TRBV9
TGTGCCAGCAGCGTAGCTTCCGGGACTAGTTACAATGAGCAGTTCTTC
CASSVASGTSYNEQFF
>NA|TRBJ1-2|NA|TRBV5-8
TGTGCCAGCAGCTTACATCCGAACTATGGCTACACCTTC
CASSLHPNYGYTF
>NA|TRBJ1-2|NA|TRBV7-2
TGTGCCAGCAGCTTAATTAGGGGGAGCGATGGCTACACCTTC
CASSLIRGSDGYTF
>NA|TRBJ2-1|TRBD2|TRBV5-4
TGTGCCAGCAGCTTACGCGGGAGCCCCTACAATGAGCAGTTCTTC
CASSLRGSPYNEQFF
>NA|TRBJ1-1|TRBD1|TRBV20-1
TGCAGTGCAGGGGGCGTGACTGAAGCTTTCTTT
CSAGGVTEAFF
>NA|TRBJ1-1|NA|TRBV10-3
TGTGCCATTGAGGCAGGGTCGGGTACTGAAGCTTTCTTT
CAIEAGSGTEAFF
>NA|TRBJ2-5|NA|TRBV5-6
TGTGCCAGCAGCTTCTTACAGCCTCAAGAGACCCAGTACTTC
CASSFLQPQETQYF
>few|TRBJ2-1|TRBD2|TRBV6-4
TGTGCCAGCAGTGACTCATCTAGCGGTTACAATGAGCAGTTCTTC
CASSDSSSGYNEQFF
>NA|TRBJ1-2|TRBD1|TRBV6-6
TGTGCCAGCAGTTCACAGGGGGCCGTTCTAGACTATGGCTACACCTTC
CASSSQGAVLDYGYTF
>NA|TRBJ1-1|NA|TRBV7-6
TGTGCCAGCAGCGCCGGGGGGAACACTGAAGCTTTCTTT
CASSAGGNTEAFF
>NA|TRBJ2-3|TRBD1|TRBV7-3
TGTGCCAGCAGCACCGAGACAGGGCGCACAGATACGCAGTATTTT
CASSTETGRTDTQYF
>few|TRBJ2-5|TRBD2|TRBV5-6
TGTGCCAGCAGCTTGTCGGGGGGAGAGACCCAGTACTTC
CASSLSGGETQYF
>NA|TRBJ1-2|NA|TRBV7-9
TGTGCCAGCAGCTTAGCGGGGCTTTATGGCTACACCTTC
CASSLAGLYGYTF
>NA|TRBJ2-4|TRBD2|TRBV6-5
TGTGCCAGCAGTTCAGCTAGCGGTTACGTCAAAAACATTCAGTACTTC
CASSSASGYVKNIQYF
>NA|TRBJ1-1|NA|TRBV10-3
TGTGCCATCTCCCCAAGTGGGGGGAGGGTGATGAACACTGAAGCTTTCTTT
CAISPSGGRVMNTEAFF
>NA|TRBJ1-4|TRBD1|TRBV7-3
TGTGCCAGCAGCTTGTTGGGACAGGGGAACGAAAAACTGTTTTTT
CASSLLGQGNEKLFF
>NA|TRBJ1-1|NA|TRBV7-3
TGTGCCAGCAGCTTAGGGCCTTCAGAAGGAAACACTGAAGCTTTCTTT
CASSLGPSEGNTEAFF
>NA|TRBJ2-7|NA|TRBV5-1
TGCGCCAGCAGCTTGGGCCCCCCCGGGGTGGGAGGCTACGAGCAGTACTTC
CASSLGPPGVGGYEQYF
>NA|TRBJ2-1|TRBD2|TRBV19
TGTGCCAGTAGTATAAGGAGACTAGCGGGGGGAGAGCAGTTCTTC
CASSIRRLAGGEQFF
>NA|TRBJ2-7|TRBD1|TRBV27
TGTGCCAGCAGAGTGACAGGGGATATGACCTACGAGCAGTACTTC
CASRVTGDMTYEQYF
>NA|TRBJ1-2|TRBD1|TRBV7-3
TGTGCCAGCAGCTTAACCGGGACAGGTGGTCTTCGTGGCTACACCTTC
CASSLTGTGGLRGYTF
>NA|TRBJ1-4|NA|TRBV30
TGTGCCTCCCAAGAGACTACCGGTGTTGGAAAACTGTTTTTT
CASQETTGVGKLFF
>NA|TRBJ2-3|NA|TRBV4-3
TGCGCCAGCAGCCAAGATCTCGTCCGGGGGTCAGATACGCAGTATTTT
CASSQDLVRGSDTQYF
>NA|TRBJ2-7|TRBD1|TRBV11-2
TGTGCCAGCAGCCCTCCCCGTACAGGGGGCTACGAGCAGTACTTC
CASSPPRTGGYEQYF
>NA|TRBJ2-7|NA|TRBV5-6
TGTGCCAGCAGCTTGGTGGGACAAGTTTCCTACGAGCAGTACTTC
CASSLVGQVSYEQYF
>once|TRBJ2-1|TRBD2|TRBV28
TGTGCCAGCAGTTTAAACCGACTAGCGGTTTACAATGAGCAGTTCTTC
CASSLNRLAVYNEQFF
>NA|TRBJ1-6|NA|TRBV19
TGTGCCAGTAGTATAGTAACAGGGAAGAATTCACCCCTCCACTTT
CASSIVTGKNSPLHF
>NA|TRBJ1-1|NA|TRBV15
TGTGCCACCAGAGGCGGGTACACGGCTTTCTTT
CATRGGYTAFF
>NA|TRBJ2-7|TRBD1|TRBV7-9
TGTGCCAGCAGCCAGACAGGGGGCCTCGAGCAGTACTTC
CASSQTGGLEQYF
>NA|TRBJ1-1|NA|TRBV14
TGTGCCAGCAGCCAAGATACAGGTCCAGGGAAGGCTTTCTTT
CASSQDTGPGKAFF
>few|TRBJ2-7|TRBD2|TRBV2
TGTGCCAGCAGTGAAGCCCGACTAGCGGGGAACTACGAGCAGTACTTC
CASSEARLAGNYEQYF
>NA|TRBJ2-5|TRBD2|TRBV5-1
TGCGCCAGCAGCTTGGCGGCGGGGGGCCCTAAGACCCAGTACTTC
CASSLAAGGPKTQYF
>NA|TRBJ1-1|NA|TRBV29-1
TGCAGCGTAGAGAAAGGGGCTGAAGCTTTCTTT
CSVEKGAEAFF
>few|TRBJ2-5|NA|TRBV5-4
TGTGCCAGCAGCTTGCGGTCGTACCAAGAGACCCAGTACTTC
CASSLRSYQETQYF
>NA|TRBJ2-7|NA|TRBV19
TGTGCCAGTAGCGCGGGGGCCCACTACGAGCAGTACTTC
CASSAGAHYEQYF
>few|TRBJ1-5|TRBD1|TRBV2
TGTGCCAGCAGTGACTTCAACGCAGGGGGCTACAATCAGCCCCAGCATTTT
CASSDFNAGGYNQPQHF
>few|TRBJ2-2|TRBD1|TRBV15
TGTGCCACCAGCAGGATTACAGGGGGCAGTCGCACCGGGGAGCTGTTTTTT
CATSRITGGSRTGELFF
>NA|TRBJ2-1|NA|TRBV2
TGTGCCGGTACAGGGATTGACAATGAGCAGTTCTTC
CAGTGIDNEQFF